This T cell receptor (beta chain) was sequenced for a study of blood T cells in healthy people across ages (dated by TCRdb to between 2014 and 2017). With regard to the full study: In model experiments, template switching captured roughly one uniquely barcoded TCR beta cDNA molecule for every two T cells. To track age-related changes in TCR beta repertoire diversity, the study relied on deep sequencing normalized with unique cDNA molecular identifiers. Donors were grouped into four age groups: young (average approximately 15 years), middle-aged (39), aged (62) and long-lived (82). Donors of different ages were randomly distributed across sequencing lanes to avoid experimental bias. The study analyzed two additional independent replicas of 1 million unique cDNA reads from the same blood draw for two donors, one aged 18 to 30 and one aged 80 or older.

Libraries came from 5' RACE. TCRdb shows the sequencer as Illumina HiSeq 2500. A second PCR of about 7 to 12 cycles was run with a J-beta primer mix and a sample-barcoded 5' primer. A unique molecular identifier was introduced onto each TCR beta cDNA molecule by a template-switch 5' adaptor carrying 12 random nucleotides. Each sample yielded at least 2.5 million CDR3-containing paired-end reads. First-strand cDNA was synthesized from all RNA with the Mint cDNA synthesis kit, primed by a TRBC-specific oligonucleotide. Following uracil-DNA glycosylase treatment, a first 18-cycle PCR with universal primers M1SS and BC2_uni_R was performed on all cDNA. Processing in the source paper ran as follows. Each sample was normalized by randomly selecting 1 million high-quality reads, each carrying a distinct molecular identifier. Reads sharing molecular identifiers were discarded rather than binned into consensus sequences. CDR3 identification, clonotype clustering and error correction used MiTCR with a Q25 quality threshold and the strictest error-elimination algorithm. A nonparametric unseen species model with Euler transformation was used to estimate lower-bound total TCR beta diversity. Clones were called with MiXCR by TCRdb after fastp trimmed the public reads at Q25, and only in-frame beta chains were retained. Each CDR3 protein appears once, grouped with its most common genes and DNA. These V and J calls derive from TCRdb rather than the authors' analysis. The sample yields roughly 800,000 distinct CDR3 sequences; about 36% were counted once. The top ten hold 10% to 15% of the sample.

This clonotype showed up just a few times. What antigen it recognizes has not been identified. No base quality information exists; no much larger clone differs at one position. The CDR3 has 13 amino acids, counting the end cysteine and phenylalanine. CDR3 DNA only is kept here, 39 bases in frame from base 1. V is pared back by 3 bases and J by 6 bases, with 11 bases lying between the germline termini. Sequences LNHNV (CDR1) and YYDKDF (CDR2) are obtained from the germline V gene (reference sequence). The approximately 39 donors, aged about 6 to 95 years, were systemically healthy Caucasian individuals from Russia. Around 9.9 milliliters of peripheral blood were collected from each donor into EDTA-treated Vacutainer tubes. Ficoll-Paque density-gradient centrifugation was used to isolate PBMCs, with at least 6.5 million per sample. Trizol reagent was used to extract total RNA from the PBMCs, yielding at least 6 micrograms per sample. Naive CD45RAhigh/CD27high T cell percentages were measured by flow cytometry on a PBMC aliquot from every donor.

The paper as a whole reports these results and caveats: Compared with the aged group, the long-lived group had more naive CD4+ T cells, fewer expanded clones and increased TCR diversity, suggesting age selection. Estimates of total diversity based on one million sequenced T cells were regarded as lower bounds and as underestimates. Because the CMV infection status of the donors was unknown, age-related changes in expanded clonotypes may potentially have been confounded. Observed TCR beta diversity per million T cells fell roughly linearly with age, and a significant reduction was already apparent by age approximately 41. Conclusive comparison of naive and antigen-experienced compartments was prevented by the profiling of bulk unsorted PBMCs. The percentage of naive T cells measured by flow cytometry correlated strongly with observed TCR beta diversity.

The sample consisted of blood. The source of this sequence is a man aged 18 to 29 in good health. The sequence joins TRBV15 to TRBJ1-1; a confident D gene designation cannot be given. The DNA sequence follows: TGTGCCACCAGCAGGGTGGGAAAGGCTGAAGCTTTCTTT. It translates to CATSRVGKAEAFF.